Described below is a single T cell receptor (beta chain) sequence and its context. This sample is drawn from a study of CD8 T cells in Susac syndrome. Germline V lookup: CDR1 MNHEY, CDR2 SVGAGI. V was clipped by 6 bases and J by 7 bases, with 13 bases between them. The CDR3 is made up of 12 amino acids. Sequencing of TCR beta was performed on blood CD8+ and CD4+ T cells. Treatment-naive patients with stable or active relapsing-remitting disease were the multiple sclerosis controls. Negative isolation yielded CD4+ and CD8+ T cells, and FACS enriched TEMRA cells. The RNA, about 0.5 to 1 ug, was put through reverse transcription using random hexamers. It was immunoSEQ multiplex PCR that amplified TCR beta CDR3 across 54 Vbeta and 13 Jbeta. TCRdb passed the immunoSEQ multiplex PCR reads through MiXCR, listing each CDR3 protein once. The repertoire consists of 100,000 to 150,000 distinct CDR3 sequences, with 90% to 95% occurring once and the leading ten covering roughly 0.3%.

The material sequenced was CD8+ T cells from PBMCs. The J gene is TRBJ2-7, the V gene TRBV6-5, with a weak D call TRBD1 (6 bases). The receptor comes from a human donor with multiple sclerosis. The CDR3 nucleotides read TGTGCCAGCAGCTCAGGGGTAGCAGAGCAGTACTTC. Translation: CASSSGVAEQYF.